The 8 T cell receptor beta chains below come from one sample, sequenced in a study of T cells after yellow fever vaccination. TCRdb called the 5' RACE reads again in MiXCR, with one record for every CDR3 protein. The table has a few hundred thousand distinct CDR3 sequences, approximately 3% seen once. The sample in question was CD4+ T cells sorted from PBMCs, obtained 10 days after the yellow fever booster vaccination. The receptors stem from a man aged 18 to 29 who received the YFV17D yellow fever vaccine.

The rearrangement uses TRBV12-3 or TRBV12-4 and TRBJ1-6, with D possibly TRBD1 on 6 matching bases. The V end lost 6 bases, the J end lost 14 bases, and 14 bases lay between the germline ends. The CDR3 has 12 residues. CDR3 amino acids: CASSRDTATLHF. CDR3 nucleotide sequence: TGTGCCAGCAGCCGGGACACGGCAACCCTCCACTTT.

The chain's CDR3 is CSNNHRGDYGYTF. The CDR3 DNA reads TGCAGTAACAACCACCGGGGTGACTATGGCTACACCTTC. This rearrangement joins TRBV20-1 to TRBJ1-2; D not resolved. The CDR3 is made up of 13 amino acids. In germline, CDR1 is DFQATT, CDR2 SNEGSKA (reference sequence). Trimming cost V 8 bases and J 3 bases, with 16 bases left between them.

This clonotype was counted only a few times. The CDR3 nucleotides are TGCAGTGCTAGAAGGGTTGGGGTGAGGGGGACCCAGTACTTC. It translates to CSARRVGVRGTQYF. The rearrangement uses TRBV20-1 and TRBJ2-5; tentatively, D is TRBD1 or TRBD2 (5 bases each). The CDR3 is made up of 14 amino acids. The ends were cut back, 2 bases at V and 7 bases at J, with 17 bases in the middle. Germline V gene lookup returns CDR1 DFQATT and CDR2 SNEGSKA (reference sequence).

This clonotype was seen many times. The rearrangement joins TRBV24-1 to TRBJ1-2; 10 positions match TRBD1. CDR1 KGHDR and CDR2 SFDVKD come from the germline V gene. V lost 2 bases to trimming and J lost 8 bases; unmatched junction nucleotides: 10. The CDR3 has 16 amino acids. CDR3 bases: TGTGCCACCAGTGATTCTCGACAGGGGGCCTTGGCGGGCTACACCTTC. Its protein product is CATSDSRQGALAGYTF.

This clonotype was detected a few times. The chain couples TRBV19 to TRBJ2-7; D gene unclear. V lost 5 bases to trimming and J lost 4 bases, with 12 bases between them. The germline V gene has CDR1 LNHDA and CDR2 SQIVND (reference sequence). CDR3 length: 13 residues. CDR3: CASSSRHGYEQYV. DNA of the CDR3: TGTGCCAGTAGTTCCAGACACGGGTACGAGCAGTACGTC.

V and J are TRBV20-1 and TRBJ2-3, with 8 bases matching TRBD1. Germline trimming cut 6 bases from V and 8 bases from J; bases unmatched to any gene: 4. CDR3 length: 11 residues. Germline values: CDR1 DFQATT, CDR2 SNEGSKA (reference sequence). CDR3 sequence reads: CSADRGGTQYF. The CDR3 DNA reads as TGCAGTGCCGACAGGGGAGGTACGCAGTATTTT.

This clonotype was recorded many times. The gene calls are TRBV30 and TRBJ1-5; the D is unclear. V shed 0 bases and J shed 0 bases, with 3 bases lying between them. The CDR3 extends over 13 amino acids. Germline CDR1 is GTSNPN and CDR2 is SVGIG (reference sequence). CDR3 sequence: CAWSVISNQPQHF. For the CDR3, the DNA is TGTGCCTGGAGTGTGATTAGCAATCAGCCCCAGCATTTT. The entire variable domain, with the rest obtained from reference TRBV30 and TRBJ1-5, is as follows: SQTIHQWPATLVQPVGSPLSLECTVEGTSNPNLYWYRQAAGRGLQLLFYSVGIGQISSEVPQNLSASRPQDRQFILSSKKLLLSDSGFYLCAWSVISNQPQHFGDGTRLSIL.

This clonotype was picked up a small number of times. The chain combines TRBV7-9 with TRBJ2-2; D unresolved. Deletions cut 3 bases from V and 9 bases from J, with 14 bases between. The CDR3 covers 14 residues. Germline CDR1 reads SEHNR; CDR2 reads FQNEAQ (reference sequence). CDR3 region: CASSFIRLDRELFF. CDR3 DNA sequence: TGTGCCAGCAGCTTTATTAGACTCGACCGGGAGCTGTTTTTT.